A selection of T cell receptor beta chains follows, all from one sample in a study of cytomegalovirus exposure and HLA in healthy donors. Repertoires were generated with immunoSEQ multiplex PCR, while TCRdb's copy carries only in-frame clones and drops some. The sample has roughly 130,000 clones, 70% to 85% seen once. The sample consisted of PBMCs. The receptors derive from a boy between 2 and 10 years old in good health and CMV-seronegative. CDR3s include the opening cysteine and the closing phenylalanine or tryptophan. Each record gives: V gene, D gene, clone size, J gene, CDR3 protein, CDR3 DNA. The D gene is left open where the match is weak. Clone size, where shown, is once, few, many, or a class for clones that have expanded.

TRBV15	TRBD1	-	TRBJ1-4	CATSRDSGQGNEKLFF	TGTGCCACCAGCAGAGATTCCGGACAGGGGAATGAAAAACTGTTTTTT
TRBV5-4	TRBD1	-	TRBJ2-3	CASSLLGTGSSRVADTQYF	TGTGCCAGCAGCTTGCTCGGGACAGGGAGTTCCAGGGTTGCAGATACGCAGTATTTT
TRBV6-6	-	-	TRBJ1-1	CASSTGEATEAFF	TGTGCCAGCAGTACCGGGGAGGCCACTGAAGCTTTCTTT
TRBV28	TRBD1	-	TRBJ1-6	CASSTEGDRAGHSYNSPLHF	TGTGCCAGCAGCACCGAAGGGGACAGGGCAGGCCATTCCTATAATTCACCCCTCCACTTT
TRBV11-2	-	-	TRBJ2-1	CATEGYNEQFF	TGTGCCACGGAGGGTTACAATGAGCAGTTCTTC
TRBV5-6	-	-	TRBJ1-5	CASSVRGIGQPQHF	TGTGCCAGCAGCGTGCGGGGTATCGGCCAGCCCCAGCATTTT
TRBV2	-	-	TRBJ1-5	CASSSTGNRNQPQHF	TGTGCCAGCAGCTCAACAGGGAATCGAAATCAGCCCCAGCATTTT
TRBV9	-	once	TRBJ1-1	CASTYSPGGGDTEAFF	TGTGCCAGCACCTACTCGCCGGGGGGGGGCGACACTGAAGCTTTCTTT
TRBV6-5	TRBD1	-	TRBJ1-4	CASRLQGANEKLFF	TGTGCCAGCAGGTTACAGGGGGCTAATGAAAAACTGTTTTTT
TRBV27	TRBD1	-	TRBJ1-2	CASSARTGGGYNGYTF	TGTGCCAGCAGTGCAAGGACAGGGGGGGGATATAATGGCTACACCTTC
TRBV5-1	-	-	TRBJ1-4	CAGSLGSGDGEKLFF	TGCGCCGGCAGCTTGGGTTCAGGGGACGGGGAAAAACTGTTTTTT
TRBV18	TRBD2	-	TRBJ2-1	CASSPNVGLALPYNEQFF	TGTGCCAGCTCACCGAACGTGGGACTAGCCTTACCTTACAATGAGCAGTTCTTC
TRBV15	TRBD1	-	TRBJ1-5	CATSRDQAGGSNQPQHF	TGTGCCACCAGCAGAGATCAGGCAGGGGGTAGCAATCAGCCCCAGCATTTT
TRBV28	-	few	TRBJ1-2	CAIYNRRNYGYTF	TGTGCCATCTACAATCGGCGGAACTATGGCTACACCTTC
TRBV6-1	-	-	TRBJ1-1	CASLPGLLNTEAFF	TGTGCCAGCCTCCCTGGGCTATTGAACACTGAAGCTTTCTTT
TRBV4-2	TRBD2	-	TRBJ2-5	CASSPLGTSGGYQETQYF	TGTGCCAGCAGCCCTCTAGGGACTAGCGGGGGGTACCAAGAGACCCAGTACTTC
TRBV10-3	TRBD2	-	TRBJ2-5	CAISEGSGEGTQYF	TGTGCCATCAGTGAGGGTAGCGGGGAGGGGACCCAGTACTTC
TRBV5-4	-	-	TRBJ2-3	CASSLRLPSGDTQYF	TGTGCCAGCAGCTTGAGGCTTCCCTCGGGGGATACGCAGTATTTT
TRBV4-1	TRBD1	-	TRBJ1-2	CASGNRGDGYTF	TGCGCCAGCGGGAACAGGGGAGATGGCTACACCTTC
TRBV6-5	TRBD1	-	TRBJ1-4	CATSRGVGESEKLFF	TGTGCCACCTCCAGGGGGGTGGGGGAGAGTGAAAAACTGTTTTTT
TRBV29-1	TRBD1	-	TRBJ1-2	CTPPGQGARVNYGYTF	TGCACCCCCCCGGGACAGGGGGCGCGGGTAAACTATGGCTACACCTTC
TRBV2	-	-	TRBJ2-1	CASSDSERAGNEQFF	TGTGCCAGCAGTGATTCAGAGAGGGCAGGCAATGAGCAGTTCTTC
TRBV25-1	-	-	TRBJ1-4	CASSEFGAGKEKLFF	TGTGCCAGCAGTGAATTTGGGGCTGGGAAGGAAAAACTGTTTTTT
TRBV19	-	-	TRBJ2-7	CASSTSSTQPSGEQYF	TGTGCCAGTAGTACCTCTTCGACCCAGCCCTCGGGGGAGCAGTACTTC
TRBV14	TRBD1	-	TRBJ1-5	CASSRDRGGNQPQHF	TGTGCCAGCAGCCGGGACAGGGGGGGCAATCAGCCCCAGCATTTT
TRBV11-2	-	-	TRBJ1-2	CASSLGADYGYTF	TGTGCCAGCAGCTTAGGGGCAGACTATGGCTACACCTTC
TRBV9	TRBD2	few	TRBJ2-3	CASSVPRGGSTQYF	TGTGCCAGCAGCGTACCCCGGGGGGGCAGTACGCAGTATTTT
TRBV7-9	-	once	TRBJ1-5	CASSLDQGSGNQPQHF	TGTGCCAGCAGCTTAGATCAGGGGTCCGGCAATCAGCCCCAGCATTTT
TRBV7-9	TRBD1	-	TRBJ1-1	CASSLHLGTGRTEAFF	TGTGCCAGCAGCTTACACCTGGGGACAGGGAGGACTGAAGCTTTCTTT
TRBV5-6	-	few	TRBJ1-1	CASSLGQGWNTEAFF	TGTGCCAGCAGCTTGGGGCAGGGGTGGAACACTGAAGCTTTCTTT
TRBV7-9	-	-	TRBJ1-3	CASSLAPGRASGNTIYF	TGTGCCAGCAGCTTAGCTCCGGGGAGGGCCTCTGGAAACACCATATATTTT
TRBV7-2	-	-	TRBJ1-5	CASSPAVGQPQHF	TGTGCCAGCAGCCCAGCGGTTGGTCAGCCCCAGCATTTT
TRBV4-1	-	-	TRBJ1-1	CASSQDTSGYTEAFF	TGCGCCAGCAGCCAAGATACATCAGGGTACACTGAAGCTTTCTTT
TRBV25-1	TRBD2	-	TRBJ2-1	CASSALASAYNEQFF	TGTGCCAGCAGTGCACTAGCGAGCGCCTACAATGAGCAGTTCTTC
TRBV9	-	-	TRBJ1-4	CASSVGRGVTNEKLFF	TGTGCCAGCAGCGTAGGCCGGGGGGTAACTAATGAAAAACTGTTTTTT
TRBV9	-	-	TRBJ1-2	CASNTPGFGYGYTF	TGTGCCAGCAACACCCCGGGGTTCGGCTATGGCTACACCTTC